Below are 24 T cell receptor beta chains sequenced from a single sample in a study of cytomegalovirus exposure and HLA in healthy donors. The study ran its PCR with 60 Vbeta and 13 Jbeta primers. This table comes from immunoSEQ multiplex PCR, and its TCRdb copy is limited to in-frame clones, with some not included. Among fewer than 95,000 clones, 65% to 85% were seen once, and the ten largest hold about 15%. Sequenced input: PBMCs. All receptors derive from a woman in her forties in good health and CMV-seropositive.

J is TRBJ2-7 and V is TRBV5-6; TRBD2 might be the D (6 bases). Trimming shortened V by 6 bases and J by 1 base, and 17 bases separated the two germline ends. This CDR3 is built from 15 residues. Per germline, CDR1 SGHDT and CDR2 YYEEEE. CDR3 sequence (DNA): TGTGCCAGCACTTTCCGGAGGGCCTTATCCTACGAGCAGTACTTC. Its protein product is CASTFRRALSYEQYF. The full variable domain, its missing parts supplied by reference TRBV5-6 and TRBJ2-7, is DAGVTQSPTHLIKTRGQQVTLRCSPKSGHDTVSWYQQALGQGPQFIFQYYEEEERQRGNFPDRFSGHQFPNYSSELNVNALLLGDSALYLCASTFRRALSYEQYFGPGTRLTVT.

This sequence joins TRBV18 and TRBJ1-2; TRBD1 agrees at 10 bases. With 3 bases clipped from V and 2 bases from J, the junction kept 6 bases outside the gene matches. CDR3 length: 16 residues. In germline, CDR1 is KGHSH, CDR2 LQKENI. This CDR3 is CASSPMDRGENYGYTF. CDR3 sequence (DNA): TGTGCCAGCTCACCCATGGACAGGGGGGAAAACTATGGCTACACCTTC.

V is TRBV25-1 and J is TRBJ1-5, with D possibly TRBD1 on 5 matching bases. Germline V lookup: CDR1 MGHDK, CDR2 SYGVNS. The germline V and J ends were trimmed by 4 bases and 3 bases, with 10 bases remaining between them. The CDR3 runs 14 residues. Written as DNA, the CDR3 is TGTGCCAGCAGTGCCAGACAGTACAATCAGCCCCAGCATTTT. Translating it yields CASSARQYNQPQHF.

This chain connects TRBV4-1 to TRBJ2-7, with TRBD2 matching over 12 bases. The trim removed 1 base at V and 2 bases at J, leaving 6 bases unmatched. Looked up from germline, CDR1 is MGHRA and CDR2 is YSYEKL. This CDR3 is 17 amino acids long. CDR3 sequence (DNA): TGCGCCAGCAGCCAAGTAACTAGCGGGAGGAACACCTACGAGCAGTACTTC. This encodes CASSQVTSGRNTYEQYF.

The rearrangement joins TRBV5-1 to TRBJ2-5, with TRBD1 identical over 8 bases. J gave up 2 bases and V 4 bases, and 7 bases lay outside the gene matches. The germline CDR1 and CDR2 sequences are SGHRS and YFSETQ. CDR3 length equals 15 residues. The CDR3 DNA reads as TGCGCCAGCAGCGGAGCCAGGGGGCCACAAGAGACCCAGTACTTC. Its translation is CASSGARGPQETQYF.

The chain has TRBV30 and TRBJ2-3; 7 nucleotides agree with TRBD1. Germline values: CDR1 GTSNPN, CDR2 SVGIG (reference sequence). V was pared by 1 base and J by 2 bases, with 6 bases of the junction left unmatched. The CDR3 consists of 15 residues. CDR3 amino acids: CAWSGWGQNTDTQYF. For the CDR3, the DNA is TGTGCCTGGAGTGGATGGGGACAGAACACAGATACGCAGTATTTT.

As to this clone: Other nucleotide sequences from this sample produce the same CDR3. The J gene is TRBJ1-5, the V gene TRBV28; D remains ambiguous. Trimming took 3 bases from V and 2 from J, leaving 5 bases between them. Germline CDR1 is MDHEN and CDR2 is SYDVKM. This CDR3 has 13 residues. The DNA for the CDR3 is TGTGCCAGCAGTTTCGGTGGCAATCAGCCCCAGCATTTT. This codes for CASSFGGNQPQHF. The variable domain in full, completed from reference TRBV28 and TRBJ1-5, reads DVKVTQSSRYLVKRTGEKVFLECVQDMDHENMFWYRQDPGLGLRLIYFSYDVKMKEKGDIPEGYSVSREKKERFSLILESASTNQTSMYLCASSFGGNQPQHFGDGTRLSIL.

The V call is TRBV27, the J call TRBJ1-2; no firm D call. CDR3 length equals 13 residues. V was trimmed by 6 bases and J by 2 bases, leaving 10 bases between them. Germline CDR1 MNHEY, CDR2 SMNVEV (reference sequence). The CDR3 region is CASRVSENYGYTF. In DNA form, the CDR3 reads TGTGCCAGCAGAGTTAGCGAAAACTATGGCTACACCTTC.

This clone occurred a few times. The DNA for the CDR3 is TGTGCCAGCAGCCCACAGACTAGCGGGGGAGCCCTACAGTTCTTC. It yields the protein CASSPQTSGGALQFF. The chain uses TRBV7-2 and TRBJ2-1; 12 nucleotides line up with TRBD2. Germline V CDR1 and CDR2: SGHTA, FQGNSA. After removal of 5 bases from V and 13 bases from J, the junction contained 12 bases not matched to a gene. CDR3 length: 15 residues.

This chain uses TRBV7-9 with TRBJ1-1; TRBD1 matches at 8 bases. Germline V CDR1 and CDR2: SEHNR, FQNEAQ (reference sequence). This CDR3 is 15 amino acids long. V lost 3 bases and J lost 5; bases outside the gene matches: 8. CDR3 amino acids: CASSFSDRGGTEAFF. CDR3 nucleotide sequence: TGTGCCAGCAGCTTTTCCGACAGGGGTGGAACTGAAGCTTTCTTT.

The chain is built from TRBV28 and TRBJ2-3; maybe TRBD1 (5 bases). Germline V CDR1 and CDR2: MDHEN, SYDVKM. CDR3 length equals 17 residues. Trimming stripped 3 bases from V and 0 bases from J, with 16 bases between. CDR3 DNA sequence: TGTGCCAGCAGTTTCTCCAGGGCCCAAAGTAGCACAGATACGCAGTATTTT. This sequence encodes CASSFSRAQSSTDTQYF.

The rearrangement joins TRBV7-2 to TRBJ1-2; D unresolved. The germline V gene encodes CDR1 SGHTA and CDR2 FQGNSA. CDR3 size: 13 residues. The ends were cut back, 7 bases at V and 6 bases at J, with 15 bases in the middle. CDR3 DNA: TGTGCCAGCACCGAGCTCCCCGGGGATGGCTACACCTTC. It is translated as CASTELPGDGYTF.

This chain uses TRBV2 with TRBJ1-1; D remains unclear. V lost 0 bases and J 9 bases, leaving 11 bases between the germline ends. Germline CDR1 reads SNHLY; CDR2 reads FYNNEI. This CDR3 has 13 amino acids. CDR3 sequence (DNA): TGTGCCAGCAGTGAAGCAGATCGCGCTCAAGCTTTCTTT. This translates into CASSEADRAQAFF.

The chain uses TRBV29-1 and TRBJ1-2; D may be TRBD1 (5 bases). Trimming removed 6 bases at V and 8 bases at J, with 13 bases between. Germline-derived CDR1 and CDR2 are SQVTM and ANQGSEA. The CDR3 has 11 residues. DNA of the CDR3: TGCAGCGTCGGGACTGCGATGGGCTACACCTTC. Translating it yields CSVGTAMGYTF.

Only a few counts were recorded for this clone. The rearrangement joins TRBV29-1 to TRBJ2-7, with a possible D match to TRBD1 (5 bases). The V gene lost 6 bases and the J gene lost 4 bases, with 16 bases spanning the gap. The CDR3 runs 13 residues. In germline, CDR1 is SQVTM, CDR2 ANQGSEA. The CDR3 bases are TGCAGCGTGGAGCAGGGTACCCTTTACGAGCAGTACTTC. Encoded protein: CSVEQGTLYEQYF.

The V gene is TRBV6-1, the J gene TRBJ2-7, with 7 bases aligning to TRBD2. The V gene's germline CDR1 is MNHNS and CDR2 SASEGT. The CDR3 length is 15 residues. Trimming took 1 base from V and 2 from J; bases not matched to a gene: 5. In nucleotides, the CDR3 is TGTGCCAGCAGTGAAGTGGGCGGGGGAGCCTACGAGCAGTACTTC. Translating gives CASSEVGGGAYEQYF.

The J gene is TRBJ2-5, the V gene TRBV9; 9 bases are a match to TRBD2. After removal of 0 bases from V and 4 bases from J, the junction contained 7 bases not matched to a gene. This CDR3 comprises 16 residues. Germline-derived CDR1 and CDR2 are SGDLS and YYNGEE. CDR3 residues: CASSVVGGGAGETQYF. For the CDR3, the DNA is TGTGCCAGCAGCGTAGTGGGCGGGGGGGCTGGAGAGACCCAGTACTTC.

The genes are TRBV29-1 and TRBJ1-1; 7 bases map to TRBD1. V lost 4 bases, J lost 1 base, and 0 bases stayed unmatched. The CDR3 sequence is 12 residues long. Germline lookup yields CDR1 SQVTM and CDR2 ANQGSEA. This CDR3 is CSVGQGNTEAFF. CDR3 DNA: TGCAGCGTTGGACAGGGGAACACTGAAGCTTTCTTT.

The genes are TRBV10-3 and TRBJ1-1; tentative D call: TRBD1 (5 bases). CDR1 is ENHRY and CDR2 is SYGVKD in the germline V gene. Trimming shortened V by 6 bases and J by 1 base, and 6 bases separated the two germline ends. This CDR3 has 12 amino acids. CDR3 DNA sequence: TGTGCCATCAGGACAGCGAACACTGAAGCTTTCTTT. It codes for CAIRTANTEAFF.

The CDR3 sequence is CASSMRGNFYEQYF. For the CDR3, the DNA is TGTGCCAGTAGTATGCGGGGGAACTTCTACGAGCAGTACTTC. The V gene is TRBV19, the J gene TRBJ2-7, with 7 bases that match TRBD2. The CDR3 is 14 residues long. Germline CDR1 and CDR2: LNHDA and SQIVND (reference sequence). Germline trimming cut 3 bases from V and 3 bases from J; bases unmatched to any gene: 5.

J is TRBJ1-3 and V is TRBV30; TRBD1 is a possible D gene (5 bases). The germline V and J ends were trimmed by 5 bases and 3 bases, with 11 bases remaining between them. Germline V gene data show CDR1 as GTSNPN and CDR2 as SVGIG (reference sequence). The CDR3 totals 13 residues. Here the CDR3 DNA reads TGTGCCTGGGGCGGGACGTTTGGAAACACCATATATTTT. Amino acids: CAWGGTFGNTIYF.

V usage is TRBV7-9 and J usage is TRBJ2-7; 9 nucleotides match TRBD2. With V trimmed by 5 bases and J by 3 bases, 14 bases remained unmatched. The CDR3 is 17 residues long. Germline CDR1 reads SEHNR; CDR2 reads FQNEAQ (reference sequence). CDR3 protein: CASSPRWNEREVYEQYF. CDR3 in DNA: TGTGCCAGCAGCCCCCGGTGGAATGAGCGGGAGGTCTACGAGCAGTACTTC.

The chain couples TRBV4-3 to TRBJ2-7; D perhaps matches TRBD1 (6 bases). V was pared by 1 base and J by 3 bases, with 13 bases between. This CDR3 comprises 15 residues. The germline gives CDR1 LGHNA, CDR2 YSLEER. Here the CDR3 reads CASSQGTASLYEQYF. The CDR3 DNA follows: TGCGCCAGCAGCCAAGGGACAGCCAGTCTCTACGAGCAGTACTTC.

The V and J genes are TRBV4-3 and TRBJ1-4; 9 bases line up with TRBD1. V lost 0 bases to trimming and J lost 6 bases; unmatched junction nucleotides: 11. CDR3 size: 18 residues. Germline V gene data show CDR1 as LGHNA and CDR2 as YSLEER. CDR3 in DNA: TGCGCCAGCAGCCAAGAGGGTAGGGGGACAGGGCGGTATGAAAAACTGTTTTTT. This sequence encodes CASSQEGRGTGRYEKLFF.